This T cell receptor (beta chain) is from a study of post-analysis software for immune sequencing data. Study-wide results and caveats: Patients carried five TRBV segments more frequently than controls did, and TRBV5-6, TRBV5-1 and TRBV20-1 were among them.

V was trimmed by 4 bases and J by 8 bases, leaving 12 bases between them. The V gene's germline CDR1 is LGHNA and CDR2 YSLEER. This CDR3 comprises 13 residues. Built from TCR beta cDNA, the libraries had unique molecular identifiers in them. Starting from about 0.94 to 9.7 million T cells, the study yielded approximately 460,000 cDNA molecules. In TCRdb, the PCR reads were re-called with MiXCR into one record per CDR3 protein. The table lists 650,000 to 900,000 distinct CDR3 sequences, around 42% of them singletons. Details on this clonotype: Its matching antigen is unknown.

V is TRBV4-3 and J is TRBJ2-1, with D possibly being TRBD2 (5 bases). The clonotype was recovered from a girl under 18 with multiple sclerosis. Specimen: blood. In DNA, the CDR3 is TGCGCCAGCAGCCGCAGAAAGAGGGATGAGCAGTTCTTC. This gives the protein CASSRRKRDEQFF.